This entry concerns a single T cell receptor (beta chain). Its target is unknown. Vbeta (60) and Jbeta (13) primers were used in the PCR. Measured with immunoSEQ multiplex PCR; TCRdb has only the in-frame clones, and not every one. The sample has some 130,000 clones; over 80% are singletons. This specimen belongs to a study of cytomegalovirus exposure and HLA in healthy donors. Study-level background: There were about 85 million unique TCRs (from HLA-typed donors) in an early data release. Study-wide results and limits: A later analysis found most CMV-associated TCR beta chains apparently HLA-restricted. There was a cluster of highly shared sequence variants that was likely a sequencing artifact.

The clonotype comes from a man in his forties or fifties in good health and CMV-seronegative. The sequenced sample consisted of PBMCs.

The CDR3 reads CASSFNWASEQYF. CDR3 DNA: TGCGCCAGCAGCTTCAATTGGGCCAGCGAGCAGTACTTC. The chain employs TRBV5-1 and TRBJ2-7; no firm D call. The V gene lost 2 bases and the J gene lost 6 bases, with 12 bases spanning the gap. The length of the CDR3 is 13 residues. Germline V gene data show CDR1 as SGHRS and CDR2 as YFSETQ.